This TCR beta chain was sequenced in a study of radiotherapy plus CTLA-4 blockade in lung cancer. The wider study: Among all patients, more than 15% showed objective responses, while 30% to 35% had disease control. Study-level points and caveats: Among blood TCR repertoires after radiotherapy plus ipilimumab, tumor-derived clones expanded.

Note on this clone: The antigen is unknown.

Trimming cost V 0 bases and J 0 bases, with 12 bases left between them. CDR3 length: 16 residues. CDR1 is MGHRA, CDR2 YSYEKL, per germline. Here immunoSEQ multiplex PCR was the method, and the copy in TCRdb shows in-frame clones only, minus some. Of 75,000 to 95,000 clones in the sample, roughly 80% were seen once. Specimen: peripheral blood, collected from a patient treated with radiotherapy plus ipilimumab. This chain links TRBV4-1 with TRBJ2-7, with D unclear. The clonotype comes from a human donor with non-small cell lung cancer that progressed on radiotherapy plus ipilimumab. As DNA, the CDR3 is TGCGCCAGCAGCCAAGATTCGCAGAGAGCCTCCTACGAGCAGTACTTC. It specifies CASSQDSQRASYEQYF.